The following is a T cell receptor (beta chain) sequence with its context. Its specific antigen is unknown. Base qualities were left out, and no much larger clone turns up one base away. The sample's time point, from its label and the paper: inflamed ileum from the surgical specimen. Adults with ileal or ileocolonic Crohn's disease and an indication for ileocolonic resection were eligible for inclusion. Before DNA extraction, whole ileal mucosal biopsies were kept frozen at -80 degrees C. Genomic DNA was extracted from frozen whole biopsies using a TRizol-based method and was quantified with a NanoDrop 2000 spectrophotometer. From the cysteine up to the phenylalanine, the CDR3 has a length of 14 residues. The read is trimmed to its CDR3 DNA, 42 bases read in frame from base 1. The CDR1 and CDR2 encoded by the germline V gene (reference sequence) are MNHEY and SMNVEV. V trim: 6 bases; J trim: 4 bases; unmatched bases: 8.

The record originates from a study of T cell repertoires in ileal Crohn's disease (dated by TCRdb to the late 2010s). Regarding the research as a whole: Median disease duration was roughly eight years, and about a third of patients were identified as active smokers at the time of surgery. The study sequenced about 150 mucosal samples from 57 patients, taken at several locations on the surgical specimen and at postoperative endoscopy. Every patient underwent surgery because of a complication, which was stricturing disease in around 60% of cases and penetrating disease in approximately 40%. Running in parallel with the study was a multicentre cohort set up to find predictors of early endoscopic recurrence following ileocolonic resection. Roughly 500 nanograms of biopsy DNA per sample were submitted for commercial TCRB immunosequencing. M0 samples consisted of biopsies taken from the inflamed part of the ileum in the surgical resection specimen. TCR repertoire analysis was done in 45 to 65 Crohn's disease patients from a prospective multicentre cohort. About half of the patients received postoperative therapy: about a dozen received thiopurines and 15 to 20 received anti-TNF agents. Endoscopic postoperative recurrence was defined as a Rutgeerts score above i0.

Study-wide conclusions, independent of this receptor: More high-frequency clones were carried by sorted CD8 T cells than by CD4 T cells, suggesting that mucosal expansions were mainly CD8. Higher high-frequency clone percentages at surgery were associated with endoscopic recurrence; all patients with clonality above 26.8% (18/57) had recurrence. Mucosal CD4 and CD8 T cells were sorted and sequenced only in a subgroup of patients, whose size was not stated. A significantly higher proportion of clonal expansions was observed in active smokers at surgery than in non-smokers (about 25% vs 20%, p=0.02).

The receptor library was made with the immunoSEQ multiplex PCR assay. Adaptive Biotechnology amplified CDR3 regions from genomic DNA with a two-step multiplex PCR that controlled for amplification bias. In the first PCR, primers covered every V and J gene segment, and in the second PCR, barcodes and Illumina adapters were added. An Illumina instrument was used to sequence the CDR3 libraries. In the paper's pipeline: Vendor-provided pipelines were combined with custom analysis of raw data in R/Bioconductor under R version 3.3.0. Clonality, which ranges from 0 to 1, was calculated as the inverse of the normalised Shannon entropy across all productive clones. High-frequency clones were defined as the repertoire share of the top 100 clones, retaining only clones passing a 95% confidence test. The Simpson index measured repertoire diversity, and the Morisita-Horn index measured overlap between samples. TCRdb stores this immuneACCESS table with in-frame sequences only. Part of the clones is absent; in the studies checked, under half of the shortfall reflects unresolved V genes, and no reason is known for the rest. The DNA was the basis for D and trimming; V, J and clone size are from that table. The sample table holds 8,000 or so clones, of which approximately 85% were seen once. Clones ranked in the top ten supply approximately 11% of the sample.

The chain uses TRBV27 and TRBJ1-2, and 7 bases in between align with TRBD1. The receptor's source is an adult with Crohn's disease. The sequenced material came from ileal tissue. The CDR3 region: CASRQMSGGYGYTF. The nucleotide sequence reads as follows: TGTGCCAGCAGGCAAATGTCAGGGGGCTATGGCTACACCTTC.